The sequence of this TCR beta chain was determined in a study of T cells in Graves' hyperthyroidism and ophthalmopathy. General study points: Most thyroid-expanded clonotypes above 0.001 were also found in blood.

This CDR3 comprises 12 residues. Trimming shortened V by 8 bases and J by 5 bases, and 15 bases separated the two germline ends. Germline CDR1 is GTSNPN and CDR2 is SVGIG (reference sequence). This clonotype has at least ten counts. Its matching antigen is unknown. RNA transcripts provided the source from which TCR beta CDR3 regions were amplified. The HTBI primer set drove a first-round RT-PCR of the TCR CDR3. TCRdb used MiXCR to reprocess the multiplex PCR reads, holding one entry per CDR3 protein. The table shows 95,000 to 110,000 distinct CDR3 sequences, with 15% to 20% occurring only once. The sample was blood. This TCR derives from a woman in her fifties or sixties with Graves' hyperthyroidism. The chain carries TRBV30 and TRBJ2-5; tentatively, D is TRBD2 (7 bases). The CDR3 nucleotides read TGTGCCAGGGGGGGAGGGCCCGAGACCCAGTACTTC. It codes for CARGGGPETQYF.